These 3 T cell receptor beta chains share one sample of origin, sequenced in a study of cytotoxic CD8 clonotypes in ibrutinib-treated CLL. Sequencing was performed with immunoSEQ multiplex PCR; in TCRdb, only in-frame clones are kept and a portion is missing. Of more than 9,000 clones in the sample, around two thirds were seen once. This specimen was PBMCs, taken before ibrutinib treatment. The receptors come from a human donor with chronic lymphocytic leukemia.

V usage is TRBV28 and J usage is TRBJ1-4; the D is unclear. This CDR3 has 12 amino acids. Trimming stripped 6 bases from V and 8 bases from J, with 10 bases between. Germline-derived CDR1 and CDR2 are MDHEN and SYDVKM. The DNA of the CDR3 is TGTGCCAGCAGACGGACGGCCGAAAAACTGTTTTTT. This gives the protein CASRRTAEKLFF.

The rearrangement joins TRBV5-1 to TRBJ1-1; D is unclear. Per germline, CDR1 SGHRS and CDR2 YFSETQ. This CDR3 contains 14 residues. Deletions cut 0 bases from V and 6 bases from J, with 12 bases between. As DNA, the CDR3 is TGCGCCAGCAGCTTGGCCGGCAAGACCGCTGAAGCTTTCTTT. Translating gives CASSLAGKTAEAFF.

V gene TRBV9 combines with J gene TRBJ2-7, with D possibly called TRBD1 or TRBD2 (5 bases each). CDR1 is SGDLS, CDR2 YYNGEE, per germline. The V and J ends lost 0 bases and 5 bases respectively, with 9 bases between them. The length of the CDR3 is 13 residues. In DNA, the CDR3 is TGTGCCAGCAGCGTAGGGGGGTTTGACGAGCAGTACTTC. This codes for CASSVGGFDEQYF. The full variable domain, its missing parts supplied by reference TRBV9 and TRBJ2-7, is DSGVTQTPKHLITATGQRVTLRCSPRSGDLSVYWYQQSLDQGLQFLIQYYNGEERAKGNILERFSAQQFPDLHSELNLSSLELGDSALYFCASSVGGFDEQYFGPGTRLTVT.